This is a list of T cell receptor beta chains from one sample in a study of beta chain features in type 1 diabetes. Sequenced by immunoSEQ multiplex PCR; TCRdb stores in-frame clones only, minus some. This table has hundreds of thousands of clones, roughly an eighth appearing once. The specimen sequenced was naive CD4+ T cells from blood. The receptors come from a young man with type 1 diabetes. Both conserved end residues are part of each CDR3.

16	TRBV11-1	TRBJ2-1	CASSRTGTSSYNEQFF
15	TRBV2	TRBJ1-5	CASSGQGARDQPQHF
12	TRBV7-2	TRBJ2-3	CASSPLSDTQYF
13	TRBV29-1	TRBJ1-5	CSVAGVSNQPQHF
14	TRBV5-4	TRBJ2-1	CASSDQREANEQFF
15	TRBV27	TRBJ1-2	CASSFSRDRNYGYTF
12	TRBV4-1	TRBJ1-1	CASSPFGTEAFF
15	TRBV10-3	TRBJ2-7	CAISLNFRDEDEQYF
14	TRBV4-1	TRBJ1-1	CASSQGPMNTEAFF
17	TRBV29-1	TRBJ2-2	CSVGGLTGTSNTGELFF
16	TRBV4-2	TRBJ1-2	CASSQEAGRTNYGYTF
13	TRBV30	TRBJ2-3	CATQWRETDTQYF
17	TRBV7-2	TRBJ2-2	CASSSDLGHTNTGELFF
14	TRBV25-1	TRBJ2-7	CASSDRQFRGEQYF
11	TRBV14	TRBJ2-7	CASSQVSEQYF
14	TRBV6-6	TRBJ2-7	CASSYQDRGNEQYF
14	TRBV7-3	TRBJ1-6	CASSLHRLNSPLHF
14	TRBV5-1	TRBJ2-3	CASSSTVPWDTQYF
15	TRBV7-2	TRBJ2-1	CASSPISGGRNEQFF
14	TRBV5-4	TRBJ1-1	CASRSMRGNTEAFF
13	TRBV5-6	TRBJ2-1	CASSLEMVNEQFF
13	TRBV6-1	TRBJ2-1	CASKGDGHNEQFF
14	TRBV30	TRBJ1-1	CAWSGGNRNTEAFF
14	TRBV18	TRBJ2-1	CASSQDSSYNEQFF
14	TRBV23-1	TRBJ1-6	CLRCRDRANSPLHF
12	TRBV7-2	TRBJ1-1	CASSLLRTEAFF
12	TRBV30	TRBJ1-6	CAFGTGHSPLHF
15	TRBV2	TRBJ2-3	CASSETGTRTDTQYF
13	TRBV2	TRBJ2-1	CASRWFSYNEQFF
15	TRBV7-9	TRBJ2-3	CASSSRSVGADTQYF
18	TRBV7-9	TRBJ1-3	CASSLSFLSGTSGNTIYF
17	TRBV5-1	TRBJ1-1	CASSLEWTGATGTEAFF
15	TRBV10-3	TRBJ2-7	CAISGGGMSSYEQYF
15	TRBV4-1	TRBJ2-4	CASSQDARAKNIQYF
13	TRBV5-1	TRBJ1-1	CASSPTANTEAFF
19	TRBV7-9	TRBJ1-1	CASSPVAVRGTTPGTEAFF
15	TRBV2	TRBJ2-2	CASSELKTNTGELFF
15	TRBV11-2	TRBJ2-7	CASSLGAGATYEQYF
14	TRBV7-2	TRBJ2-7	CASSLGRLEYEQYF
15	TRBV5-1	TRBJ1-1	CASSTGTGQRPEAFF